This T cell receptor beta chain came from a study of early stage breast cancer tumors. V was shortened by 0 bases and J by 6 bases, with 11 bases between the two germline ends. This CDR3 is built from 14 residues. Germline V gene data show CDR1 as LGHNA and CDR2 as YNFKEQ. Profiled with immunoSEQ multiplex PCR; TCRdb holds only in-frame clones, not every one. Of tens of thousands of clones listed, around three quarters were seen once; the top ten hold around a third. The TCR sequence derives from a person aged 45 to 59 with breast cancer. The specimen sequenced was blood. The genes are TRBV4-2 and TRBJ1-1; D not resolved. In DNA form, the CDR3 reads TGTGCCAGCAGCCAAGACCCGGGAACCCCTGAAGCTTTCTTT. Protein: CASSQDPGTPEAFF.